The 10 T cell receptor beta chains reported below all come from one sample, sequenced in a study of T-cell reconstitution after alpha-beta-depleted transplantation in children. Unique molecular identifiers were used in preparing the TCRbeta library. TCRdb reprocessed the PCR reads via MiXCR and lists one record per CDR3 protein. The table lists 250,000 to 300,000 distinct CDR3 sequences, about 9.5% of them singletons, with approximately 7.6% in the top ten. This specimen consisted of PBMCs, obtained before TCRalphabeta/CD19-depleted stem cell transplant. Every receptor here comes from a boy under two years old with acute myeloid leukemia, due to receive a stem cell transplant.

This clonotype was seen only a few times. V and J are TRBV29-1 and TRBJ2-7; the D call may be TRBD1 or TRBD2 (5 bases each). Per germline, CDR1 SQVTM and CDR2 ANQGSEA. The CDR3 spans 12 residues. V lost 4 bases, J lost 2 bases, and 9 bases lay in between. This chain's CDR3 is CSVVEGPYEQYF. In nucleotides, the CDR3 is TGCAGCGTTGTAGAGGGACCCTACGAGCAGTACTTC.

This clonotype has a count of ten or more. This chain links TRBV7-2 with TRBJ2-1; possibly TRBD1 or TRBD2 for D (5 bases each). In germline, CDR1 is SGHTA, CDR2 FQGNSA. Trimming removed 1 base from V and 9 bases from J, with 7 bases in between. The CDR3 covers 12 residues. The CDR3: CASSLVRGEQFF. In DNA form, the CDR3 reads TGTGCCAGCAGCTTAGTGAGGGGTGAGCAGTTCTTC. Together with reference TRBV7-2 and TRBJ2-1, the CDR3 gives the full variable domain: GAGVSQSPSNKVTEKGKDVELRCDPISGHTALYWYRQSLGQGLEFLIYFQGNSAPDKSGLPSDRFSAERTGGSVSTLTIQRTQQEDSAVYLCASSLVRGEQFFGPGTRLTVL.

With respect to this clonotype: A much larger clone sits a single nucleotide away, making a read error possible. V usage is TRBV12-3 or TRBV12-4 and J usage is TRBJ2-6; possibly TRBD2 for D (5 bases). This CDR3 comprises 18 residues. This CDR3 reads CTSSLARSPVLGANVLTF. CDR3 DNA sequence: TGTACCAGCAGTTTAGCGAGATCACCGGTTTTAGGGGCCAACGTCCTGACTTTC.

This clonotype showed up many times. The J gene is TRBJ2-2, the V gene TRBV7-9, with D possibly matching TRBD2 (5 bases). The germline V and J ends were trimmed by 10 bases and 5 bases, with 20 bases remaining between them. This CDR3 is 15 amino acids long. In germline, CDR1 is SEHNR, CDR2 FQNEAQ (reference sequence). DNA of the CDR3: TGTGCCACCCCAACGAGGGCTGGGAAAACCGGGGAGCTGTTTTTT. It specifies CATPTRAGKTGELFF.

Many counts were recorded for this clonotype. V and J are TRBV10-3 and TRBJ2-7, with 14 bases fitting TRBD2. V lost 5 bases and J lost 2; bases outside the gene matches: 14. The CDR3 is 19 amino acids. CDR1 is ENHRY, CDR2 SYGVKD, per germline. This chain's CDR3 is CAISLGGLAGEASPYEQYF. CDR3 DNA sequence: TGTGCCATCAGTCTAGGGGGACTAGCGGGAGAGGCGTCCCCCTACGAGCAGTACTTC.

This clonotype appeared many times. V usage is TRBV4-3 and J usage is TRBJ2-7; the match to TRBD2 covers 14 bases. The junction had 5 bases not matched to a gene; V was cut back by 1 base and J by 6 bases. The CDR3 consists of 16 residues. In germline, CDR1 is LGHNA, CDR2 YSLEER. The CDR3 DNA reads as TGCGCCAGCAGCCAAGGGACTAGCGGGAGGAACCGCGAGCAGTACTTC. The encoded protein is CASSQGTSGRNREQYF.

The J gene is TRBJ2-1, the V gene TRBV10-3; a weak D match, TRBD1 (6 bases). The V and J ends lost 7 bases and 6 bases respectively, with 16 bases between them. From germline, CDR1 is ENHRY and CDR2 SYGVKD. The CDR3 has 14 residues. The CDR3 protein is CAITSPGHGNEQFF. Written as DNA, the CDR3 is TGTGCCATCACCTCCCCGGGACACGGCAATGAGCAGTTCTTC.

The chain is built from TRBV11-1 and TRBJ1-6, with a possible D match to TRBD1 (6 bases). Trimming removed 6 bases at V and 7 bases at J, with 22 bases between. The germline V gene encodes CDR1 SGHAT and CDR2 FQDESV (reference sequence). The CDR3 runs to 17 residues. CDR3 amino acids: CASRHYRDRSGNSPLHF. The CDR3 region has the DNA TGTGCCAGCAGACACTACCGAGACAGGTCGGGGAATTCACCCCTCCACTTT. Based on the CDR3 plus reference TRBV11-1 and TRBJ1-6, the full variable domain is EAEVAQSPRYKITEKSQAVAFWCDPISGHATLYWYRQILGQGPELLVQFQDESVVDDSQLPKDRFSAERLKGVDSTLKIQPAELGDSAMYLCASRHYRDRSGNSPLHFGNGTRLTVT.

This rearrangement joins TRBV28 to TRBJ1-2; D is unclear. Trimming stripped 2 bases from V and 7 bases from J, with 5 bases between. The V gene's germline CDR1 is MDHEN and CDR2 SYDVKM. The CDR3 has 11 residues. In nucleotides, the CDR3 is TGTGCCAGCAGTTTACCCAGTGGCTACACCTTC. It yields the protein CASSLPSGYTF.

This clonotype has just a few counts. The chain couples TRBV20-1 to TRBJ2-3; 11 bases are a match to TRBD2. Looked up from germline, CDR1 is DFQATT and CDR2 is SNEGSKA (reference sequence). Trimming took 0 bases from V and 2 from J; bases not matched to a gene: 13. The CDR3 runs 19 residues. CDR3 sequence: CSARDPASGRPPFTDTQYF. The CDR3 DNA reads as TGCAGTGCTAGAGATCCGGCTAGCGGGAGGCCGCCTTTCACAGATACGCAGTATTTT.